The 8 T cell receptor beta chains below were found in one sample sequenced in a study of blood T cell repertoires in COVID-19. Only in-frame clones appear in the TCRdb table, and some are missing; sequencing was by immunoSEQ multiplex PCR. The sample has 90,000 or so clones; roughly 86% are singletons. Material for sequencing was peripheral blood. Every receptor here comes from a human donor in a cohort sampled during active COVID-19.

The chain couples TRBV15 to TRBJ2-7; 8 bases align to TRBD1. Germline CDR1 reads LNHNV; CDR2 reads YYDKDF (reference sequence). The length of the CDR3 is 15 residues. Losses at the gene ends were 1 base for V and 5 bases for J; bases not matched to a gene: 7. The DNA of the CDR3 is TGTGCCACCAGCAGAGGGGGACAGGTGAGGAACGAGCAGTACTTC. This sequence encodes CATSRGGQVRNEQYF.

This clone has just a few counts. The V gene is TRBV3-1 (or the pseudogene TRBV3-2), the J gene TRBJ1-6; D is perhaps TRBD1 (6 bases). There are 15 residues in the CDR3. The V end was cut by 0 bases, the J end by 7 bases, with 10 bases between. Germline V CDR1 and CDR2: LGHDT, YNNKEL (reference sequence). Here the CDR3 reads CASSQEWQGNSPLHF. Here the CDR3 DNA reads TGTGCCAGCAGCCAAGAATGGCAGGGGAATTCACCCCTCCACTTT.

The CDR3 nucleotides are TGTGCCAGCAGCTTAGCGGGGCACCAAGAGACCCAGTACTTC. Protein sequence: CASSLAGHQETQYF. The chain joins TRBV7-2 to TRBJ2-5; D perhaps matches TRBD1 (5 bases). Trimming left V 0 bases short and J 0 bases short, with 5 bases between. The CDR3 covers 14 residues. The germline gives CDR1 SGHTA, CDR2 FQGNSA.

J is TRBJ1-6 and V is TRBV6-7; D gene uncertain. TRBV6-7 is given ORF status, its function remaining uncertain. V was shortened by 7 bases and J by 8 bases, with 12 bases between the two germline ends. The CDR3 totals 13 residues. CDR3 coding DNA: TGTGCCAGCACCCGCTGGGAGGATTCACCCCTCCACTTT. Translated, it gives CASTRWEDSPLHF.

This sequence joins TRBV4-1 and TRBJ1-2; possibly TRBD1 for D (6 bases). The CDR3 totals 14 residues. Trimming pared 3 bases from V and 1 base from J, leaving 9 bases between. Germline CDR1 is MGHRA and CDR2 is YSYEKL. The CDR3 sequence is CASSQPRGNYGYTF. For the CDR3, the DNA is TGCGCCAGCAGCCAGCCCAGGGGTAACTATGGCTACACCTTC.

The gene calls are TRBV6-5 and TRBJ1-1, with D tentatively TRBD1 (6 bases). The V end was cut by 0 bases, the J end by 5 bases, with 7 bases between. The CDR3 runs to 13 residues. The germline V gene has CDR1 MNHEY and CDR2 SVGAGI. The CDR3 sequence: CASSYSRGTEAFF. The CDR3 DNA reads as TGTGCCAGCAGTTACTCGAGGGGGACTGAAGCTTTCTTT.

This clone was detected once. The chain carries TRBV5-1 and TRBJ2-3; TRBD1 matches 11 bases. In germline, CDR1 is SGHRS, CDR2 YFSETQ. The CDR3 is 16 residues long. Trimming removed 4 bases from V and 0 bases from J; junction bases left unmatched: 4. The CDR3 DNA is TGCGCCAGCAGCCCCGGGACAGGGGGGAGCACAGATACGCAGTATTTT. Translation gives CASSPGTGGSTDTQYF.

J is TRBJ2-3 and V is TRBV9; TRBD2 might be the D (6 bases). Germline V CDR1 and CDR2: SGDLS, YYNGEE. Trimming left V 1 base short and J 2 bases short, with 11 bases between. The length of the CDR3 is 15 residues. Here the CDR3 DNA reads TGTGCCAGCAGCGTATATGGGGGGAACACAGATACGCAGTATTTT. It codes for CASSVYGGNTDTQYF.